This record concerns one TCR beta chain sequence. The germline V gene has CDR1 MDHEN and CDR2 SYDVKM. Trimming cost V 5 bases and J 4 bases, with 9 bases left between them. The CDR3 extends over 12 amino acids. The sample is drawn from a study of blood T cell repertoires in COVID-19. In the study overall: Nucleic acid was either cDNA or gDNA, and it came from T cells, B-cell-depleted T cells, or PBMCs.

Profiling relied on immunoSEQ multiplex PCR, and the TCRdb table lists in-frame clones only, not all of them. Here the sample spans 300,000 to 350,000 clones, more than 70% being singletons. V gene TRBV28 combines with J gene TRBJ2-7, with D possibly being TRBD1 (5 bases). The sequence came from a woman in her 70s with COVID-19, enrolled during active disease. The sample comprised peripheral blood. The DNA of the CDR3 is TGTGCCAGCAGTAAGACAGAGTACGAGCAGTACTTC. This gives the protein CASSKTEYEQYF.